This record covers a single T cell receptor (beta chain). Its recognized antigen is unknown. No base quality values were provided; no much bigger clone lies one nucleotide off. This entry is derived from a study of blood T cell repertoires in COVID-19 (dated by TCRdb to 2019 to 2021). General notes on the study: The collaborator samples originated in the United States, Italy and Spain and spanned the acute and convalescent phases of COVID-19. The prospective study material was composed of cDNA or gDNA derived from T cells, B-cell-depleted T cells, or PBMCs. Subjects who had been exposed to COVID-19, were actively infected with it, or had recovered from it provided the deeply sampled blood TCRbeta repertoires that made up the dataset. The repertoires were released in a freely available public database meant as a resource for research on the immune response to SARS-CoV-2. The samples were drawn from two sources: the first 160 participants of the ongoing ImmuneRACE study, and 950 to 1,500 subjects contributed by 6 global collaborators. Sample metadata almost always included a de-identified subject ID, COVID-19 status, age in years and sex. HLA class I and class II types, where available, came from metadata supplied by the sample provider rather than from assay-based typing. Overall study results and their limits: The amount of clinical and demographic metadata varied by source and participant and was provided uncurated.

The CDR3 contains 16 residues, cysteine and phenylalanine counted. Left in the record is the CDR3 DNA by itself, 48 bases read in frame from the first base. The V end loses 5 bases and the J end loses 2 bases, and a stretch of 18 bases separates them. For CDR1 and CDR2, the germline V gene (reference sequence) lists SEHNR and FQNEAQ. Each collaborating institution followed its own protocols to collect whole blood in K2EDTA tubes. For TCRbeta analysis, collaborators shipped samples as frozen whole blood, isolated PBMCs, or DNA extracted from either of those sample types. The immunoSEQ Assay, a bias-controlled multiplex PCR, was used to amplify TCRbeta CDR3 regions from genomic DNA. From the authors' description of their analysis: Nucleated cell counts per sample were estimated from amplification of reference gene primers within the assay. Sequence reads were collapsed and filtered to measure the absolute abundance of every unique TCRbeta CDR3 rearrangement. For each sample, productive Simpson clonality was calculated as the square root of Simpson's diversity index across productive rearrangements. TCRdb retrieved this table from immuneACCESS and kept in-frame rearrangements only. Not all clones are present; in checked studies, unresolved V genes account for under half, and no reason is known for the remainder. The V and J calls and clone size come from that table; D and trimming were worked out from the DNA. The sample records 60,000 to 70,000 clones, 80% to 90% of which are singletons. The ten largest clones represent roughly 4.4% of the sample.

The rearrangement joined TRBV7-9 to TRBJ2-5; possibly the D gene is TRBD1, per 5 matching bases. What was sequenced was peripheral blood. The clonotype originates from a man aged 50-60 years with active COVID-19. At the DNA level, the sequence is TGTGCCAGCAGCCGGACATATACTACTTTTCAAGAGACCCAGTACTTC. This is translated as CASSRTYTTFQETQYF.